This T cell receptor beta chain was observed in a study of blood T cell repertoires in COVID-19. Turning to the study itself: Researchers got acute and convalescent COVID-19 samples from the United States, Italy and Spain. PBMCs, B-cell-depleted T cells, or T cells were the source of the cDNA or gDNA that made up the material.

Germline lookup yields CDR1 SGHAT and CDR2 FQNNGV. V lost 2 bases to trimming and J lost 7 bases; unmatched junction nucleotides: 7. This CDR3 has 14 residues. The authors' processing: Reference gene primer amplification yielded estimated nucleated cell counts. Measured with immunoSEQ multiplex PCR; TCRdb has only the in-frame clones, and not every one. The DNA gave D and trimming, while V, J and clone size come from that table. The sample contains fewer than 150,000 clones, over 65% of which appear only once. The chain carries TRBV11-2 and TRBJ1-2, with 7 bases fitting TRBD1. Sequencing used peripheral blood. The TCR originated in a human donor with acute or convalescent COVID-19. The donor label of this sample is uncertain. The CDR3 reads CASSLLKGAGGYTF. In DNA, the CDR3 is TGTGCCAGCAGCTTATTGAAGGGGGCTGGTGGCTACACCTTC. Variable domain in full (rest from reference TRBV11-2 and TRBJ1-2): EAGVAQSPRYKIIEKRQSVAFWCNPISGHATLYWYQQILGQGPKLLIQFQNNGVVDDSQLPKDRFSAERLKGVDSTLKIQPAKLEDSAVYLCASSLLKGAGGYTFGSGTRLTVV.